This T cell receptor (beta chain) is drawn from a study of early T cells in non-severe SARS-CoV-2 infection. Notes on the study in general: Anti-spike CD8 specificities were favored by VDJdb matching, whose results missed private and CD4 specificities.

This CDR3 region has 16 residues. V trimming: 7 bases; J trimming: 9 bases; junction bases outside the gene matches: 16. Germline V gene lookup returns CDR1 DFQATT and CDR2 SNEGSKA (reference sequence). TCRdb fed the 5' RACE reads into MiXCR, producing one record per CDR3 protein. The data hold fewer than 85,000 distinct CDR3 sequences, with 12% to 15% observed a single time. This clonotype was seen a handful of times. Antigen specificity is unknown. The rearrangement joins TRBV20-1 to TRBJ2-1, with 12 bases lining up with TRBD2. The specimen sequenced was whole blood. The clonotype was recovered from an adult who was a healthcare worker with PCR-confirmed SARS-CoV-2 infection or an uninfected control (not recorded which). CDR3 sequence reads: CSVRLGSSGGASEQFF. Here the CDR3 DNA reads TGCAGTGTCCGACTAGGCTCTAGCGGGGGGGCAAGTGAGCAGTTCTTC.